Only one count was recorded for the clone carrying this T cell receptor (beta chain). The germline CDR1 and CDR2 sequences are SGHNT and YENEEA. The CDR3 runs 13 residues. The V end lost 1 base, the J end lost 4 bases, and 7 bases lay between the germline ends. The source of the sample is a study of blood T cell repertoires in COVID-19. About the research overall: Spain, Italy and the United States supplied samples that represented acute and convalescent COVID-19. T cells, B-cell-depleted T cells, or PBMCs supplied cDNA or gDNA.

It was during active infection that Seattle patients were enrolled and then longitudinally followed. In the authors' methods: Quantification of nucleated cells was approximated via reference gene primer amplification. Measured with immunoSEQ multiplex PCR; TCRdb has only the in-frame clones, and not every one. The V and J calls and clone size were taken over from that table, and D and trimming were inferred from the DNA. The top ten clones hold 6.5% to 9% of a sample with 240,000 or so clones, roughly 81% of them seen once. The V gene is TRBV11-3, the J gene TRBJ2-5; the D is unclear. The clonotype originates from a woman of 80 years or more with COVID-19, enrolled during active disease. Material: peripheral blood. The CDR3 reads CASSLGERETQYF. CDR3 nucleotide sequence: TGTGCCAGCAGCTTAGGAGAGAGAGAGACCCAGTACTTC. The variable domain in full, completed from reference TRBV11-3 and TRBJ2-5, reads EAGVVQSPRYKIIEKKQPVAFWCNPISGHNTLYWYLQNLGQGPELLIRYENEEAVDDSQLPKDRFSAERLKGVDSTLKIQPAELGDSAVYLCASSLGERETQYFGPGTRLLVL.